The T cell receptor (beta chain) under discussion was sequenced for a study of blood T cell repertoires in COVID-19. Study information: Material from acute and convalescent COVID-19 was sourced from the United States, Italy and Spain.

Seattle patients were enrolled during active infection and followed longitudinally. The CDR3 totals 16 residues. J gave up 0 bases and V 4 bases, and 8 bases lay outside the gene matches. CDR1 and CDR2 from the germline V gene are SGDLS and YYNGEE. Original analysis: Using reference gene primer amplification, nucleated cell counts were estimated. Assay: immunoSEQ multiplex PCR; the TCRdb copy retains only in-frame clones and omits some. V and J calls and clone size are given by that table; D and trimming were obtained from the DNA. The sample holds roughly 200,000 clones, 70% to 90% seen once. The rearrangement uses TRBV9 and TRBJ2-7; 9 bases line up with TRBD1. This sequence originates from a person aged 70 to 85 with COVID-19, enrolled during active disease. The sequenced sample consisted of peripheral blood. The CDR3 coding sequence is TGTGCCAGCAGCCCGGACAGGGGCTTAAGCTCCTACGAGCAGTACTTC. Amino acids: CASSPDRGLSSYEQYF.